Listed below are T cell receptor beta chains from one sample, sequenced in a study of T cells in Graves' hyperthyroidism and ophthalmopathy. MiXCR, run by TCRdb on the multiplex PCR reads, gives a single entry per CDR3 protein. The table has hundreds of thousands of distinct CDR3 sequences, approximately 15% seen once. The sequenced sample was blood. The origin of the receptors is a woman between 18 and 30 years old with Graves' hyperthyroidism. Each CDR3 is given without its conserved first and last residue. D genes are given only for firm matches.

v_gene	len	j_gene	d_gene	CDR3aa
TRBV6-1	12	TRBJ1-6	TRBD1	ASSLQGADSPLH
TRBV2	13	TRBJ2-7	-	ASSDLLGANYEQY
TRBV20-1	12	TRBJ2-1	-	SAREGPAGWEQF
TRBV20-1	13	TRBJ1-5	-	SARIQGPGNQPQH
TRBV20-1	14	TRBJ2-1	-	SARDRDGGSLYEQF
TRBV6-1	13	TRBJ1-1	-	ASSARGGFNTEAF
TRBV20-1	11	TRBJ2-1	-	SASAPEWDEQF
TRBV20-1	10	TRBJ2-5	TRBD2	SARGVPETQY
TRBV24-1	12	TRBJ1-2	-	ATSDLGQEYGYT
TRBV29-1	12	TRBJ2-3	TRBD2	SVVGASGMDTQY
TRBV6-2/TRBV6-3	12	TRBJ2-7	-	ASNRPPHLYEQY
TRBV28	13	TRBJ1-5	TRBD1	ASRPDRGSNQPQH
TRBV29-1	12	TRBJ2-3	-	SAEEGGVGDTQY
TRBV19	14	TRBJ2-5	-	ASSMGPRRNQETQY
TRBV20-1	14	TRBJ2-5	TRBD2	SARDLRGRPQETQY
TRBV6-1	11	TRBJ2-5	TRBD2	ASRPSGIKTQY
TRBV12-3/TRBV12-4	11	TRBJ1-1	-	ASSLNWGTEAF
TRBV11-2	13	TRBJ2-5	TRBD1	ATHPDRGPQETQY
TRBV19	12	TRBJ2-7	TRBD2	ASSIQAGESEQY
TRBV3-1	11	TRBJ1-1	TRBD1	ASSRTGVSEAF
TRBV5-6	13	TRBJ2-7	-	ASSLYMGKPNEQY
TRBV20-1	12	TRBJ2-3	TRBD2	RGVSGIGTDTQY
TRBV7-9	14	TRBJ1-1	-	ASSVRIQSGPQRAF
TRBV29-1	12	TRBJ2-7	TRBD1	SVEYGDSDHEQY
TRBV7-9	14	TRBJ2-3	TRBD2	ASSLQTSGGTDTQY
TRBV20-1	12	TRBJ1-1	TRBD1	SARADRGYTEAF
TRBV6-5	16	TRBJ2-3	TRBD1	ASSYPPGQDLFTDTQY
TRBV29-1	12	TRBJ2-1	-	SVDLAGGWNEQF
TRBV6-2/TRBV6-3	15	TRBJ2-3	TRBD2	ASSRWTSRTNADTQY
TRBV4-2	13	TRBJ2-3	TRBD2	ASSQERDRTDTQY
TRBV7-6	14	TRBJ2-3	TRBD2	ASSSPSRGGTDTQY
TRBV3-1	10	TRBJ2-7	-	ASSQGGKRQY
TRBV10-1	14	TRBJ2-5	-	ASSETQTWGRGTQY
TRBV2	10	TRBJ2-1	-	ASTRVYNEQF
TRBV6-1	12	TRBJ2-5	-	ASSSGLPPETQY
TRBV2	16	TRBJ2-7	TRBD2	ASRGGASGRARAYEQY
TRBV20-1	12	TRBJ2-3	-	SARGKRVTDTQY
TRBV4-2	13	TRBJ2-7	-	ASSQEVADFYEQY
TRBV6-1	15	TRBJ2-7	TRBD2	ASSDPRRRTSSYEQY
TRBV10-3	13	TRBJ2-1	TRBD2	AISLLADSYNEQF
TRBV6-5	13	TRBJ2-7	-	ASSYSTGRFYEQY
TRBV12-3/TRBV12-4	12	TRBJ1-1	-	ASSPRVMGTEAF